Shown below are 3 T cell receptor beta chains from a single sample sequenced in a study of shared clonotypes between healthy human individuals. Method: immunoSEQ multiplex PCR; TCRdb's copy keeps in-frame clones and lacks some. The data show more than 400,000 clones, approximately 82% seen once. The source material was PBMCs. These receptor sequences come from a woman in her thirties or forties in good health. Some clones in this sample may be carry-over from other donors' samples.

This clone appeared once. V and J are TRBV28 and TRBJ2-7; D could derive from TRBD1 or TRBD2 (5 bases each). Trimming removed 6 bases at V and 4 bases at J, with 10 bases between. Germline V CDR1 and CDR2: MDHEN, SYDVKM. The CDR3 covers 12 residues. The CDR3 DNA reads TGTGCCAGCAGATTAGGGGAGTACGAGCAGTACTTC. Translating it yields CASRLGEYEQYF.

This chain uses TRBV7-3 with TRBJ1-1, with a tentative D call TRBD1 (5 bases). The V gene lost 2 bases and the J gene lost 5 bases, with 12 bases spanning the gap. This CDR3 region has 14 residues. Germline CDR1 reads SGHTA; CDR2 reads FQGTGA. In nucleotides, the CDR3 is TGTGCCAGCAGCTTACCAGGGAGGAGGACTGAAGCTTTCTTT. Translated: CASSLPGRRTEAFF.

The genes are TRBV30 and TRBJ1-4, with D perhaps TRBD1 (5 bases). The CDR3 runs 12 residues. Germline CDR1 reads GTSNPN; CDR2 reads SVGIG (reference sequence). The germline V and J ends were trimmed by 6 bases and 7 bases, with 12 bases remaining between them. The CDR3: CACGGFGEKLFF. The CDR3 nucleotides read TGTGCCTGTGGGGGGTTCGGTGAAAAACTGTTTTTT.